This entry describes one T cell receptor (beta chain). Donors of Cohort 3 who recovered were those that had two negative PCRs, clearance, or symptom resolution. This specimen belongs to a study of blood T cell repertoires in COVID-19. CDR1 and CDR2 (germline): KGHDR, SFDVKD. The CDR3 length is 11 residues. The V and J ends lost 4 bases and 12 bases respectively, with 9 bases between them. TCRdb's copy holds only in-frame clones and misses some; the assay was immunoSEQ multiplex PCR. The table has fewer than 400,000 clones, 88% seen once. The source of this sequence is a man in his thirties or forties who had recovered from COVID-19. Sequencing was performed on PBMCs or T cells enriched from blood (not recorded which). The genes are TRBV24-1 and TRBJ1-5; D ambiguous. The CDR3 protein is CATSERGFQHF. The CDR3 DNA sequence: TGTGCCACCAGTGAACGAGGGTTCCAGCATTTT.